The sequence of this T cell receptor (beta chain) was determined in a study of T cells in Graves' hyperthyroidism and ophthalmopathy (dated by TCRdb to between 2018 and 2021). Regarding the study in general: Peripheral blood samples were taken at the time of initial diagnosis, prior to any treatment. A discovery cohort of about a hundred patients, roughly 43 with Graves' ophthalmopathy and over 55 with stable Graves' hyperthyroidism, was used to find distinguishing TCR V-J signatures. According to the paper, TCR Vbeta CDR3 sequencing was carried out on 135 peripheral blood samples, which came from approximately 41 ophthalmopathy, under 85 hyperthyroidism and about 17 progressor patients. Prospective prediction of ophthalmopathy was tested in an independent validation cohort consisting of 18 hyperthyroidism patients and some 15 patients who later progressed to ophthalmopathy. After blood sampling, hyperthyroidism patients were treated with methimazole at a starting dose of 30 mg daily, and ophthalmopathy patients were treated with high-dose intravenous methylprednisolone. In addition, the study compared T-cell repertoires in thyroid tissue and in blood from six Graves' hyperthyroidism patients. The 75 to 100 discovery patients were randomly split 7:3 into training and test sets.

The full study reports these points: In cross-validation, a model built on a 13 V-J signature told ophthalmopathy apart from stable hyperthyroidism with roughly 87% sensitivity and around 81% specificity, and in testing the same model reached 80%/75%. Blood samples also contained most of the expanded thyroid clonotypes (frequency above 0.001), which suggests that blood repertoires may reflect thyroid immune responses. Sample size was not statistically predetermined, and investigators were not blinded to group allocation. During validation, the model predicted progression to ophthalmopathy a median of about 6.5 months ahead of onset, with more than 60% sensitivity and 72% to 85% specificity.

The TCR beta CDR3 regions were amplified from RNA transcripts. The TCR CDR3 was subjected to a first round of RT-PCR using the HTBI primer set and the Qiagen OneStep RT-PCR kit. Libraries were constructed in a second round of multiplex PCR, after which size selection and purification were performed. The libraries were sequenced on an Illumina HiSeq2000 using paired-end 100 bp reads. Regarding the original processing steps: SOAPnuke was used to process the raw data, with reads discarded if the reads contained adapters or uncalled bases, had a mean Phred below 15, or lacked an exact constant-primer or identifier match. High-quality paired reads were merged using COPE v1.2.5, and each unique nucleotide sequence was defined as a clonotype. Clonotypes were aligned to IMGT TRBV, TRBD and TRBJ reference segments using MiTCR v1.1. Only V-J combinations with frequency above 0.0001, covering 99.2% of repertoires, were analysed. The TCS score was defined as F50 (clonal expansion) divided by E x V (chaos), with BLOSUM62-based TCRdist calculated between CDR3 peptides within each V-J. Welch's t-statistics and random forest reduced around 510 V-J features to fewer than 15, which were used in a naive Bayes classifier (R e1071). The Morisita-Horn index was used to measure how similar the thyroid and blood repertoires were. The public sequencing data were trimmed at Q25 with fastp and processed into clonotypes with MiXCR by TCRdb, which kept only in-frame beta chains. CDR3 protein duplicates are merged, each entry listing the most common genes and DNA. What appears here as the V and J calls and clone size reflects TCRdb's work, not the paper's. The sample has around 800,000 distinct CDR3 sequences on record, 38% of them singletons. The ten biggest clones cover around 10% of the sample.

CDR1 and CDR2, per the germline V gene (reference sequence), are SGHNT and YYREEE. V and J lose 2 bases and 3 bases, and a span of 9 bases separates them. The CDR3, from cysteine to phenylalanine, totals 13 residues. Only CDR3 DNA is held: 39 bases, read in frame from base 1. This clonotype has more than one count but fewer than ten. Its antigen specificity is not known. Base qualities are not provided; no much larger clone lies one nucleotide away. A patient counted as having stable Graves' hyperthyroidism if no progression to ophthalmopathy occurred over 18 months of follow-up. Hyperthyroidism patients were newly diagnosed, with disease duration under 2 months, and aged 18 to 65 years. Patients with uncontrolled infections, other autoimmune diseases, pregnancy or lactation were excluded. Clinical symptoms, serum thyroxine and TRAb, thyroid ultrasound, and orbital computed tomography formed the basis for the diagnoses. Ficoll-Paque density gradient centrifugation was used to isolate PBMCs from 8.5 to 10 ml of fresh peripheral blood. Total RNA was extracted with Trizol reagent, and quality was checked on an Agilent 2100 Bioanalyzer.

The chain is encoded by TRBV5-4 joined to TRBJ2-7; no confident D gene assignment can be made. The specimen sequenced was blood. This clonotype originated in a man between 18 and 35 years old with Graves' hyperthyroidism. The CDR3 sequence is CASSFSGDYEQYF. The DNA sequence follows: TGTGCCAGCAGCTTTTCTGGCGACTACGAGCAGTACTTC.